The 25 T cell receptor beta chains below come from one sample, sequenced in a study of molecular identifiers for immune sequencing clone quantification. MiXCR, run by TCRdb on the PCR reads, gives a single entry per CDR3 protein. The repertoire holds more than 95,000 distinct CDR3 sequences, roughly 26% seen once, with roughly 1% in the top ten. Sequenced sample: naive CD8+ T cells from blood, with Jurkat cell RNA spiked in. Subset given: FACS-sorted CD8+CD4-CCR7+CD45RA+ naive T cells. All receptors come from a human donor in good health. Some libraries in this study had Jurkat cell RNA spiked in.

This clonotype was seen more than once but under ten times. V and J are TRBV2 and TRBJ2-7, with TRBD1 matching 7 bases. Unmatched junction bases numbered 9, after V lost 9 bases and J lost 4 bases. The CDR3 length is 13 residues. The germline gives CDR1 SNHLY, CDR2 FYNNEI. CDR3 region: CASCTGQNYEQYF. In DNA, the CDR3 is TGTGCCAGTTGTACGGGACAGAATTACGAGCAGTACTTC. The full variable domain, with the rest looked up from reference TRBV2 and TRBJ2-7, is EPEVTQTPSHQVTQMGQEVILRCVPISNHLYFYWYRQILGQKVEFLVSFYNNEISEKSEIFDDQFSVERPDGSNFTLKIRSTKLEDSAMYFCASCTGQNYEQYFGPGTRLTVT.

Ten or more counts support this clonotype. Written as DNA, the CDR3 is TGTGCCAGCAGTAGGACTAGCAATGAGCAGTTCTTC. Translated: CASSRTSNEQFF. The rearrangement uses TRBV11-2 and TRBJ2-1, with TRBD2 matching over 7 bases. J was trimmed by 6 bases and V by 6 bases; bases with no gene match: 2. CDR1 SGHAT and CDR2 FQNNGV come from the germline V gene. The CDR3 contains 12 residues.

Ten or more counts support this clonotype. This chain connects TRBV7-9 to TRBJ2-3; D is undetermined. Germline CDR1 and CDR2: SEHNR and FQNEAQ (reference sequence). The CDR3 spans 12 residues. V gave up 5 bases and J gave up 5 bases, with 8 bases separating them. CDR3: CASSGERDTQYF. The CDR3 nucleotides are TGTGCCAGCAGCGGCGAGAGAGATACGCAGTATTTT. Based on the CDR3 plus reference TRBV7-9 and TRBJ2-3, the full variable domain is DTGVSQNPRHKITKRGQNVTFRCDPISEHNRLYWYRQTLGQGPEFLTYFQNEAQLEKSRLLSDRFSAERPKGSFSTLEIQRTEQGDSAMYLCASSGERDTQYFGPGTRLTVL.

This clonotype appeared many times. This chain links TRBV2 with TRBJ2-3, with 11 bases aligning to TRBD2. This CDR3 contains 16 residues. CDR1 and CDR2 (germline): SNHLY, FYNNEI. Losses at the gene ends were 1 base for V and 2 bases for J; bases not matched to a gene: 2. CDR3 sequence: CASSEGSGRATDTQYF. In DNA form, the CDR3 reads TGTGCCAGCAGTGAAGGTAGCGGGAGGGCCACAGATACGCAGTATTTT.

This clonotype was observed at least ten times. This chain links TRBV2 with TRBJ2-1; D is unresolved. The V and J ends lost 7 bases and 1 base respectively, with 11 bases between them. Germline-derived CDR1 and CDR2 are SNHLY and FYNNEI. The CDR3 length is 14 residues. The CDR3 loop is CASTGAQSYNEQFF. CDR3 nucleotides: TGTGCCAGCACCGGCGCCCAATCCTACAATGAGCAGTTCTTC.

In this sample, this clonotype turned up a few times. V and J are TRBV11-2 and TRBJ2-3; TRBD1 is a possible D gene (6 bases). The CDR3 has 14 amino acids. Trimming removed 7 bases at V and 2 bases at J, with 13 bases between. Germline V gene lookup returns CDR1 SGHAT and CDR2 FQNNGV. The CDR3 nucleotides read TGTGCCAGCACCCAGGGGTTCAACACAGATACGCAGTATTTT. It codes for CASTQGFNTDTQYF.

This clonotype was recorded a few times. A much larger clone lies one base from this, so it may be a read error. V and J are TRBV7-9 and TRBJ2-5; D might be TRBD2 (5 bases). Germline lookup yields CDR1 SEHNR and CDR2 FQNEAQ (reference sequence). V was shortened by 4 bases and J by 2 bases, with 14 bases between the two germline ends. The CDR3 loop spans 15 amino acids. The CDR3: CASSSSTREQETQYF. Here the CDR3 DNA reads TGTGCCAGCAGCTCCAGCACCCGGGAACAAGAGACCCAGTACTTC.

Many counts were recorded for this clonotype. V gene TRBV12-3 or TRBV12-4 combines with J gene TRBJ2-7; unclear D gene. CDR3 length: 16 amino acids. V lost 10 bases and J 1 base, leaving 23 bases between the germline ends. CDR3: CATANNPGRSSYEQYF. The CDR3 DNA is TGTGCCACAGCAAACAATCCCGGACGGAGTTCCTACGAGCAGTACTTC.

This clonotype was found many times. The gene calls are TRBV6-5 and TRBJ1-6; tentatively, D is TRBD1 (6 bases). The CDR3 extends over 14 amino acids. Trimming pared 7 bases from V and 7 bases from J, leaving 14 bases between. In germline, CDR1 is MNHEY, CDR2 SVGAGI. CDR3 bases: TGTGCCAGCACCCGACAGGCCTGGAATTCACCCCTCCACTTT. Protein: CASTRQAWNSPLHF.

This clonotype was detected many times. The chain links TRBV20-1 to TRBJ2-3, with TRBD2 matching 10 bases. Germline V CDR1 and CDR2: DFQATT, SNEGSKA (reference sequence). This CDR3 region has 17 residues. J was trimmed by 1 base and V by 0 bases; bases with no gene match: 7. The CDR3 DNA is TGCAGTGCTAGAGATCAAGCGGGAGGGCCTCGCACAGATACGCAGTATTTT. Residues: CSARDQAGGPRTDTQYF.

The chain employs TRBV4-3 and TRBJ2-1; D gene ambiguous. Trimming left V 4 bases short and J 7 bases short, with 17 bases between. The CDR3 length is 15 residues. The germline V gene encodes CDR1 LGHNA and CDR2 YSLEER. In DNA, the CDR3 is TGCGCCAGCAGCCCTCACCTGGTCCAAGGAAATGAGCAGTTCTTC. Protein sequence: CASSPHLVQGNEQFF.

This clonotype was found many times. This rearrangement joins TRBV9 to TRBJ1-1, with D hard to call. The V gene lost 0 bases and the J gene lost 6 bases, with 12 bases spanning the gap. This CDR3 region has 14 residues. CDR1 is SGDLS, CDR2 YYNGEE, per germline. The CDR3 is CASSVAGEVAEAFF. CDR3 DNA sequence: TGTGCCAGCAGCGTAGCGGGTGAGGTGGCTGAAGCTTTCTTT.

A note on this clonotype: A much bigger clone sits one base away, suggesting this may be a read error. The V call is TRBV4-2, the J call TRBJ2-7; D is ambiguous. The CDR3 runs 15 residues. Germline CDR1 LGHNA, CDR2 YNFKEQ. With 4 bases removed from V and 2 bases from J, the gap between germline ends came to 15 bases. In nucleotides, the CDR3 is TGTGCCAGCAGCCCAGGAATAAAGTATACCTACGAGCAGTACTTC. It yields the protein CASSPGIKYTYEQYF.

With respect to this clonotype: A much larger clone is a single base away; this may be a read error. The chain couples TRBV19 to TRBJ2-7; 12 nucleotides match TRBD2. The junction had 5 bases not matched to a gene; V was cut back by 4 bases and J by 4 bases. Germline V gene data show CDR1 as LNHDA and CDR2 as SQIVND (reference sequence). CDR3 size: 15 residues. CDR3 coding DNA: TGTGCCAGTAGTACCGCTAGCGGGGGGGAGTACGAGCAGTACTTC. Its protein is CASSTASGGEYEQYF.

The genes are TRBV20-1 and TRBJ2-1; possible D gene TRBD1, 7 bases. The CDR3 covers 17 residues. Trimming shortened V by 0 bases and J by 2 bases, and 17 bases separated the two germline ends. Germline CDR1 and CDR2: DFQATT and SNEGSKA (reference sequence). This CDR3 reads CSARDSGGTEAYNEQFF. CDR3 DNA sequence: TGCAGTGCTAGAGACTCCGGCGGGACAGAAGCCTACAATGAGCAGTTCTTC.

This clonotype was recorded many times. J is TRBJ1-6 and V is TRBV6-5; D is ambiguous. Germline V gives CDR1 MNHEY, CDR2 SVGAGI. The CDR3 contains 14 residues. V was shortened by 6 bases and J by 8 bases, with 14 bases between the two germline ends. CDR3 in DNA: TGTGCCAGCAGGGATGCACTGGGAGATTCACCCCTCCACTTT. It codes for CASRDALGDSPLHF.

This clonotype has a count of ten or more. The chain joins TRBV7-8 to TRBJ2-7, with TRBD2 identical over 9 bases. The V and J ends lost 1 base and 1 base, in that order; junction bases with no gene match: 2. The CDR3 sequence is 15 residues long. The V gene's germline CDR1 is SGHVS and CDR2 FQNEAQ. The CDR3: CASSLVAGVSYEQYF. The CDR3 nucleotides read TGTGCCAGCAGCTTAGTAGCGGGGGTGTCCTACGAGCAGTACTTC.

The chain is built from TRBV9 and TRBJ2-1; 7 positions match TRBD2. CDR3 length: 15 amino acids. The germline V gene has CDR1 SGDLS and CDR2 YYNGEE. V was clipped by 5 bases and J by 9 bases; unmatched bases: 14. As DNA, the CDR3 is TGTGCCAGCAGTGAAGAGGGTAGCGGGCTACCTGAGCAGTTCTTC. It codes for CASSEEGSGLPEQFF.

The CDR3 loop is CASSQGALNTEAFF. The DNA of the CDR3 is TGTGCCAGCAGCCAAGGGGCACTGAACACTGAAGCTTTCTTT. The rearrangement joins TRBV4-2 to TRBJ1-1; D unresolved. The germline V gene has CDR1 LGHNA and CDR2 YNFKEQ. The CDR3 has 14 amino acids. V was trimmed by 1 base and J by 0 bases, leaving 6 bases between them.

This clonotype was recorded only once. With a much larger clone just one base away, this may be a read error. The V gene is TRBV4-3, the J gene TRBJ2-7; tentatively, D is TRBD1 (6 bases). Germline CDR1 LGHNA, CDR2 YSLEER. The CDR3 is 14 residues long. The CDR3 reads CAGSQGAGAYEQYF. The CDR3 nucleotides are TGCGCCGGCAGCCAAGGGGCAGGGGCCTACGAGCAGTACTTC.

This clonotype was counted a few times. The J gene is TRBJ2-1, the V gene TRBV11-2; tentative D call: TRBD1 (5 bases). Trimming removed 4 bases at V and 7 bases at J, with 17 bases between. Germline loops: CDR1 SGHAT, CDR2 FQNNGV. This CDR3 contains 15 residues. The DNA for the CDR3 is TGTGCCAGCAGCTCGGCCACACAGGTTTGGAATGAGCAGTTCTTC. This sequence encodes CASSSATQVWNEQFF.

Regarding this clonotype: A read error is possible here, since a much larger clone lies one base away. The rearrangement uses TRBV6-5 and TRBJ1-5; D is ambiguous. Trimming stripped 6 bases from V and 4 bases from J, with 16 bases between. The CDR3 spans 15 residues. CDR1 is MNHEY and CDR2 is SVGAGI in the germline V gene. The CDR3 region has the DNA TGTGCCAGCAGATCCGACCCAGCCCCAAATCAGCCCCAGCATTTT. It yields the protein CASRSDPAPNQPQHF.

On this clonotype: A much more abundant neighbour one base away suggests this may be a read error. The chain employs TRBV6-2 or TRBV6-3 and TRBJ2-3; 11 nucleotides line up with TRBD2. Germline V gene lookup returns CDR1 MNHEY and CDR2 SVGEGT. The CDR3 contains 17 residues. The CDR3 region is CASSLGRLAGSTDMQYF. The CDR3 region has the DNA TGTGCCAGCAGTTTGGGTCGACTAGCGGGAAGCACAGATATGCAGTATTTT.

Ten or more counts support this clonotype. V gene TRBV7-2 combines with J gene TRBJ2-5; 9 nucleotides agree with TRBD2. Germline CDR1 and CDR2: SGHTA and FQGNSA. The length of the CDR3 is 15 residues. Germline trimming cut 1 base from V and 7 bases from J; bases unmatched to any gene: 7. This CDR3 reads CASSLGLAGSGTQYF. The CDR3 bases are TGTGCCAGCAGCTTAGGTCTAGCGGGATCAGGGACCCAGTACTTC.

This clonotype was seen repeatedly, ten times or more. The V gene is TRBV7-6, the J gene TRBJ2-4; 11 bases are shared with TRBD1. This CDR3 contains 15 residues. Looked up from germline, CDR1 is SGHVS and CDR2 is FNYEAQ. With 5 bases clipped from V and 5 bases from J, the junction kept 5 bases outside the gene matches. Here the CDR3 DNA reads TGTGCCAGCAGCGCGGGGACAGGGGGAGAAAACATTCAGTACTTC. Amino acids: CASSAGTGGENIQYF.